The 10 T cell receptor beta chains reported below all come from one sample, sequenced in a study of T cells expressing NK-cell markers. TCRdb re-called the 5' RACE reads and gives one entry per CDR3 protein, without DNA. This sample's table has around 280,000 distinct CDR3 sequences. The sequenced material came from blood T cells: a sorted CD56 or NKG2C T cell subset, CD4+ or CD8+ T cells, or bulk PBMC T cells (not recorded which). These receptor sequences come from a man younger than 30 in good health.

The genes are TRBV24-1 and TRBJ2-3; TCRdb selects TRBD2, and the lack of DNA leaves this call unchecked. The CDR3 loop spans 16 amino acids. Germline V gives CDR1 KGHDR, CDR2 SFDVKD. The CDR3: CATSDLRQGGTDTQYF.

The chain links TRBV6-2 or TRBV6-3 to TRBJ2-5; the D call of TRBD1 rests on TCRdb alone, since no DNA is present to check it. The germline V gene has CDR1 MNHEY and CDR2 SVGEGT. The CDR3 extends over 15 amino acids. The chain's CDR3 is CASSLDRGRVETQYF.

The CDR3 loop reads CSARRGAMNTEAFF. V usage is TRBV20-1 and J usage is TRBJ1-1; the D call of TRBD1 rests on TCRdb alone, since no DNA is present to check it. In germline, CDR1 is DFQATT, CDR2 SNEGSKA (reference sequence). CDR3 length: 14 amino acids.

V and J are TRBV29-1 and TRBJ2-3; there is no DNA to check the TCRdb D call of TRBD2. Germline-derived CDR1 and CDR2 are SQVTM and ANQGSEA. The CDR3 contains 17 residues. CDR3 amino acids: CSVSNSAGGPQEDTQYF.

V gene TRBV6-5 combines with J gene TRBJ2-2; TCRdb returns TRBD2, unconfirmable since there is no DNA. The CDR3 consists of 16 residues. Germline V lookup: CDR1 MNHEY, CDR2 SVGAGI. CDR3 amino acids: CASSYSGGRSGGELFF.

This chain joins TRBV7-9 and TRBJ2-3. The CDR3 spans 14 residues. Germline loops: CDR1 SEHNR, CDR2 FQNEAQ (reference sequence). The CDR3 sequence: CASSLDTAADTQYF.

The chain uses TRBV19 and TRBJ1-1. The CDR3 loop spans 16 amino acids. Germline V gene lookup returns CDR1 LNHDA and CDR2 SQIVND (reference sequence). The CDR3: CATTLSLVEIGTEAFF. Full variable domain (remainder filled in from reference TRBV19 and TRBJ1-1): DGGITQSPKYLFRKEGQNVTLSCEQNLNHDAMYWYRQDPGQGLRLIYYSQIVNDFQKGDIAEGYSVSREKKESFPLTVTSAQKNPTAFYLCATTLSLVEIGTEAFFGQGTRLTVV.

This rearrangement joins TRBV20-1 to TRBJ1-1. This CDR3 region has 13 residues. The germline gives CDR1 DFQATT, CDR2 SNEGSKA (reference sequence). The CDR3 protein is CSARPSENTEAFF.

The chain has TRBV12-3 or TRBV12-4 and TRBJ2-1; without DNA, the TCRdb call of TRBD1 cannot be checked. There are 14 residues in the CDR3. CDR3 protein: CASSKGTGGNEQFF.

V gene TRBV20-1 combines with J gene TRBJ2-1; no DNA is available, so the TRBD2 call from TCRdb remains unchecked. This CDR3 is built from 15 residues. Germline CDR1 reads DFQATT; CDR2 reads SNEGSKA (reference sequence). CDR3 residues: CSAIGASVSYNEQFF.